A single sample gave rise to the 21 T cell receptor beta chains below, sequenced in a study of spatial heterogeneity in lung cancer. Time point meaning: sample taken at primary tumor resection. One entry per CDR3 protein, called by TCRdb with MiXCR from the 5' RACE reads. This table has about 2,900 distinct CDR3 sequences, about 18% appearing once. This material consisted of normal lung tissue next to the tumor, taken at surgery. All receptors come from a female donor with early-stage non-small cell lung cancer.

The V call is TRBV27, the J call TRBJ2-3; TRBD1 aligns across 7 bases. The CDR3 contains 15 residues. Germline CDR1 is MNHEY and CDR2 is SMNVEV (reference sequence). V lost 5 bases and J lost 1; bases outside the gene matches: 6. CDR3 in DNA: TGTGCCAGCAGTGAGGACAGGAGCCGCACAGATACGCAGTATTTT. Translated: CASSEDRSRTDTQYF.

This clonotype is judged large (0.1 to 1%). This sequence joins TRBV11-2 and TRBJ2-3, with D unresolved. The CDR3 totals 12 residues. CDR1 and CDR2 from the germline V gene are SGHAT and FQNNGV. Trimming took off 6 bases at V and 4 bases at J, with 8 bases between the two ends. CDR3 in DNA: TGTGCCAGCAGAGTGTCCGCAGATACGCAGTATTTT. This gives the protein CASRVSADTQYF.

The V gene is TRBV20-1, the J gene TRBJ2-3, with a weak D call TRBD1 (6 bases). Trimming cost V 0 bases and J 9 bases, with 10 bases left between them. From germline, CDR1 is DFQATT and CDR2 SNEGSKA (reference sequence). The CDR3 consists of 12 residues. CDR3: CSARDDGQTQYF. CDR3 DNA sequence: TGCAGTGCTAGAGACGACGGACAGACGCAGTATTTT.

This clonotype qualifies as medium-sized. The chain couples TRBV12-3 or TRBV12-4 to TRBJ1-5, with D possibly TRBD1 on 6 matching bases. The CDR3 is 15 amino acids. Trimming shortened V by 7 bases and J by 6 bases, and 19 bases separated the two germline ends. In DNA, the CDR3 is TGTGCCAGCAATTCCCGGGGGGGGCTGGTTCAGCCCCAGCATTTT. This codes for CASNSRGGLVQPQHF.

This clonotype was counted between two and nine times. The rearrangement joins TRBV6-5 to TRBJ1-1, with a tentative D call TRBD1 (6 bases). Between the trimmed V and J ends, which lost 6 bases and 2 bases, there was a span of 16 bases. Germline V CDR1 and CDR2: MNHEY, SVGAGI. This CDR3 is 15 amino acids long. CDR3 nucleotides: TGTGCCAGCAGGAAGGACAGACGAGAAAACACTGAAGCTTTCTTT. Protein sequence: CASRKDRRENTEAFF.

This clonotype occurred a few times. The J gene is TRBJ2-1, the V gene TRBV4-2; 8 nucleotides line up with TRBD2. CDR3 size: 20 residues. In germline, CDR1 is LGHNA, CDR2 YNFKEQ. Unmatched junction bases numbered 13, after V lost 0 bases and J lost 0 bases. CDR3 in amino acids: CASSQDLSGRREDSYNEQFF. In nucleotides, the CDR3 is TGTGCCAGCAGCCAAGATTTGAGCGGTAGGCGGGAGGACTCCTACAATGAGCAGTTCTTC.

By share of the sample, this clonotype is medium-sized. This chain uses TRBV29-1 with TRBJ2-7; TRBD1 is a possible D gene (6 bases). In germline, CDR1 is SQVTM, CDR2 ANQGSEA. The CDR3 consists of 14 residues. V was cut by 4 bases and J by 0 bases, with 13 bases left in between. The CDR3 sequence: CSVVGHSSSYEQYF. The CDR3 nucleotides are TGCAGCGTTGTGGGACATTCGAGCTCCTACGAGCAGTACTTC.

CDR3 amino acids: CASSYQNGRLNYEQYF. CDR3 sequence (DNA): TGTGCCAGCAGTTATCAGAACGGACGGCTTAACTACGAGCAGTACTTC. The chain carries TRBV6-5 and TRBJ2-7; D gene uncertain. Germline V gene sequence: CDR1 MNHEY, CDR2 SVGAGI. This CDR3 is 16 amino acids long. V dropped 3 bases and J dropped 3 bases, with 18 bases sitting between them.

In its sample, this clonotype was seen many times. The CDR3, as DNA: TGTGCCAGCAGCTTAGATCTGCAGGCAGCTGGGGCCAACGTCCTGACTTTC. Translating it yields CASSLDLQAAGANVLTF. The J gene is TRBJ2-6, the V gene TRBV11-2; D gene unclear. The CDR3 length is 17 residues. V lost 0 bases to trimming and J lost 2 bases, with 11 bases between them. The germline V gene encodes CDR1 SGHAT and CDR2 FQNNGV.

This clonotype was observed at least ten times. This sequence joins TRBV2 and TRBJ2-7, with 7 bases fitting TRBD1. This CDR3 has 12 amino acids. The germline V gene encodes CDR1 SNHLY and CDR2 FYNNEI. J gave up 5 bases and V 4 bases, and 2 bases lay outside the gene matches. The CDR3 loop is CASSGTGHEQYF. DNA for the CDR3: TGTGCCAGCAGTGGGACAGGACACGAGCAGTACTTC.

This clonotype ranks as medium-sized (0.01 to 0.1%). The CDR3 spells CASSLVWDQETQYF. DNA of the CDR3: TGTGCCAGCAGCTTGGTTTGGGACCAAGAGACCCAGTACTTC. This chain joins TRBV5-5 and TRBJ2-5; D gene ambiguous. CDR1 and CDR2 (germline): SGHKS, YYEKEE (reference sequence). Trimming left V 0 bases short and J 0 bases short, with 6 bases between. The CDR3 covers 14 residues.

By its share, this clonotype is medium-sized. The chain combines TRBV6-6 with TRBJ1-3; D unclear. The length of the CDR3 is 13 residues. Trimming removed 4 bases from V and 1 base from J, with 5 bases in between. CDR1 MNHNY and CDR2 SVGAGI come from the germline V gene (reference sequence). The CDR3 nucleotides are TGTGCCAGCAGTTCTGGGTCTGGAAACACCATATATTTT. It is translated as CASSSGSGNTIYF.

This clonotype is categorized as large (0.1 to 1%). The rearrangement links TRBV15 to TRBJ2-3; 9 bases fit TRBD2. The junction had 12 bases not matched to a gene; V was cut back by 0 bases and J by 8 bases. This CDR3 has 17 residues. The germline V gene has CDR1 LNHNV and CDR2 YYDKDF (reference sequence). The CDR3, as DNA: TGTGCCACCAGCAGAGAGAATCTAGCGGGAACCGGAGCTACGCAGTATTTT. Translation gives CATSRENLAGTGATQYF.

This clonotype is medium-sized (0.01 to 0.1%) in the sample. The rearrangement links TRBV6-2 or TRBV6-3 to TRBJ1-2; a possible D gene is TRBD1 (5 bases). The V end lost 5 bases, the J end lost 4 bases, and 20 bases lay between the germline ends. CDR1 is MNHEY and CDR2 is SVGEGT in the germline V gene. This CDR3 spans 16 amino acids. DNA for the CDR3: TGTGCCAGCAGTAGACCTACAGGCGGCGTTGGCTATGGCTACACCTTC. It encodes CASSRPTGGVGYGYTF.

This clonotype is labeled as medium-sized (0.01 to 0.1%). The rearrangement links TRBV19 to TRBJ2-4; D remains ambiguous. V lost 7 bases and J 2 bases, leaving 9 bases between the germline ends. Germline-derived CDR1 and CDR2 are LNHDA and SQIVND (reference sequence). The CDR3 has 13 residues. As DNA, the CDR3 is TGTGCCAGTACCCCAGGCCCCAAAAACATTCAGTACTTC. Amino acids: CASTPGPKNIQYF.

This clonotype has a count of ten or more. V and J are TRBV5-1 and TRBJ2-5; the D is unclear. CDR1 is SGHRS and CDR2 is YFSETQ in the germline V gene. The CDR3 is 15 residues long. V was clipped by 0 bases and J by 5 bases, with 14 bases between them. The DNA for the CDR3 is TGCGCCAGCAGCTTGGTATCGCTCCTGGGGGAGACCCAGTACTTC. Its translation is CASSLVSLLGETQYF.

The chain combines TRBV20-1 with TRBJ2-7, with D perhaps matching TRBD2 (6 bases). CDR3 size: 13 residues. Between the trimmed V and J ends, which lost 5 bases and 5 bases, there was a span of 16 bases. The germline V gene encodes CDR1 DFQATT and CDR2 SNEGSKA (reference sequence). CDR3 DNA sequence: TGCAGTGCTTGCACTCGGGAGTGCGACGAGCAGTACTTC. Amino acids: CSACTRECDEQYF.

Relative to its sample, this clonotype is medium-sized. The chain joins TRBV28 to TRBJ2-7; D is uncertain. This CDR3 has 12 amino acids. CDR1 is MDHEN and CDR2 is SYDVKM in the germline V gene. Deletions cut 5 bases from V and 7 bases from J, with 12 bases between. The CDR3 sequence is CASSQTPREQYF. Here the CDR3 DNA reads TGTGCCAGCAGTCAGACACCCCGTGAGCAGTACTTC.

This clonotype has more than one count but fewer than ten. The chain recombines TRBV20-1 with TRBJ1-2; 10 bases are a match to TRBD1. V shed 5 bases and J 7 bases; nucleotides not matched to a gene: 7. This CDR3 is 13 amino acids long. The germline gives CDR1 DFQATT, CDR2 SNEGSKA (reference sequence). This chain's CDR3 is CSAPSGTGVGYTF. The CDR3, as DNA: TGCAGTGCTCCCTCCGGGACAGGGGTTGGCTACACCTTC.

Within the sample, this clonotype is medium-sized. The DNA of the CDR3 is TGCAGTGCTGATAGGGAACCCGGTGAAGCTTTCTTT. Translating it yields CSADREPGEAFF. This chain uses TRBV20-1 with TRBJ1-1; unclear D gene. The CDR3 spans 12 residues. CDR1 DFQATT and CDR2 SNEGSKA come from the germline V gene (reference sequence). V lost 5 bases, J lost 7 bases, and 14 bases lay in between.

Relative to its sample, this clonotype is hyperexpanded (1% or more). The chain joins TRBV6-5 to TRBJ2-7; TRBD2 matches 13 bases. From germline, CDR1 is MNHEY and CDR2 SVGAGI. J lost 7 bases, V lost 5 bases, and 5 bases had no gene match. This CDR3 region has 14 residues. CDR3 DNA: TGTGCCAGCAGTAAAGGACTAGCGGGAGTTGAGCAGTACTTC. It specifies CASSKGLAGVEQYF.